This T cell receptor (beta chain) originates from a study of T cell changes during pregnancy in multiple sclerosis. Method: immunoSEQ multiplex PCR; TCRdb's copy keeps in-frame clones and lacks some. In the table there are some 140,000 clones, roughly 95% of which are singletons. The clonotype comes from a female donor with multiple sclerosis, enrolled in a pregnancy study. The sequencing used peripheral blood, collected after pregnancy.

CDR3 residues: CASSPRSTGLILSYEQYF. The CDR3 DNA sequence: TGTGCCAGCAGCCCCAGATCGACTGGACTTATCCTCTCCTACGAGCAGTACTTC. The rearrangement uses TRBV5-6 and TRBJ2-7; weak D call: TRBD2 (5 bases). The germline V and J ends were trimmed by 4 bases and 0 bases, with 23 bases remaining between them. Germline CDR1 is SGHDT and CDR2 is YYEEEE. The CDR3 totals 18 residues.